A single T cell receptor (beta chain) is shown here with its context. The target antigen is unknown. This entry is derived from a study of blood T cells in healthy people across ages. Across the whole study: Template switching recovered approximately one barcoded beta molecule for every two T cells.

Germline V gives CDR1 SGHTA, CDR2 FQGTGA. V shed 4 bases and J shed 6 bases, with 16 bases lying between them. This CDR3 has 15 amino acids. Investigators took about 9.2 milliliters of peripheral blood from every donor. PCR was performed a second time for 7 to 11 cycles using a sample-barcoded 5' primer and a J-beta primer mix. Any given sample supplied a minimum of 3 million CDR3-containing paired-end reads. One entry per CDR3 protein results from TCRdb running MiXCR on the 5' RACE reads. The top ten hold about a fifth of the sample, which has 550,000 to 700,000 distinct CDR3 sequences, 25% to 30% seen once. Study results and caveats: In long-lived donors, naive CD4+ cell counts and diversity exceeded those of aged donors.

This TCR derives from a woman aged 70-85 years in good health. The chain employs TRBV7-3 and TRBJ2-1, with D possibly being TRBD1 or TRBD2 (5 bases each). The specimen was blood. The CDR3 loop reads CASSSRGTQPNEQFF. CDR3 DNA: TGTGCCAGCAGCTCGAGGGGAACCCAACCCAATGAGCAGTTCTTC.